These 17 T cell receptor beta chains originate from one sample sequenced in a study of monozygotic twins with inflammatory bowel disease. TCRdb re-analyzed the 5' RACE reads; it lists each CDR3 protein once, without DNA. This table holds 140,000 to 150,000 distinct CDR3 sequences. The material sequenced was blood. The receptors derive from a human donor with ulcerative colitis or Crohn's disease, or a healthy co-twin of an affected twin (not recorded which).

The CDR3 sequence is CSARRTAGVEFF. The rearrangement uses TRBV20-1 and TRBJ2-1; TCRdb outputs TRBD2, but without DNA this stays unchecked. This CDR3 is 12 amino acids long. Germline V gene data show CDR1 as DFQATT and CDR2 as SNEGSKA (reference sequence).

The chain recombines TRBV29-1 with TRBJ2-7. Per germline, CDR1 SQVTM and CDR2 ANQGSEA. CDR3 length: 13 residues. CDR3: CSVKTVASYEQYF.

This chain links TRBV29-1 with TRBJ2-3; TCRdb selects TRBD1, and the lack of DNA leaves this call unchecked. Germline values: CDR1 SQVTM, CDR2 ANQGSEA. This CDR3 region has 14 residues. The CDR3 region is CSHRGGGGADTQYF.

V usage is TRBV28 and J usage is TRBJ1-1. The CDR3 sequence is 13 residues long. The germline V gene encodes CDR1 MDHEN and CDR2 SYDVKM. The CDR3 region is CASSPPDRYEAFF.

This chain links TRBV12-3 or TRBV12-4 with TRBJ1-2; the TCRdb D gene call, TRBD1, has no DNA to confirm it. This CDR3 has 14 amino acids. Here the CDR3 reads CASRIRDGNYGYTF.

CDR3 region: CASSLISSGANVLTF. The J gene is TRBJ2-6, the V gene TRBV27. The CDR3 length is 15 residues. Germline CDR1 MNHEY, CDR2 SMNVEV (reference sequence).

The chain carries TRBV7-3 and TRBJ1-6. CDR1 and CDR2 from the germline V gene are SGHTA and FQGTGA. CDR3 length: 13 amino acids. CDR3 region: CASSLTGNSPFHF.

This chain joins TRBV20-1 and TRBJ1-2. Germline V CDR1 and CDR2: DFQATT, SNEGSKA (reference sequence). The CDR3 has 13 residues. This chain's CDR3 is CSASLLFNYGYTF.

The chain carries TRBV20-1 and TRBJ2-1; TCRdb indicates TRBD1, and absent DNA this call remains unverified. The germline V gene encodes CDR1 DFQATT and CDR2 SNEGSKA (reference sequence). The length of the CDR3 is 16 residues. CDR3 sequence: CSASRRGGSSYNEQFF.

The V and J genes are TRBV7-7 and TRBJ2-3; TCRdb's assignment of TRBD2 cannot be checked, as there is no DNA. Per germline, CDR1 SSHAT and CDR2 FNYEAQ (reference sequence). This CDR3 region has 17 residues. CDR3 region: CASSTLSTSGATDTQYF.

The CDR3 region is CASSLSLTTQGHEQFF. J is TRBJ2-1 and V is TRBV18; without DNA, the TCRdb call of TRBD2 cannot be checked. The CDR3 extends over 16 amino acids. Looked up from germline, CDR1 is KGHSH and CDR2 is LQKENI.

The chain is built from TRBV7-2 and TRBJ2-3; the TCRdb call, TRBD1, lacks DNA for checking. The germline gives CDR1 SGHTA, CDR2 FQGNSA. The CDR3 spans 15 residues. CDR3 region: CASSPGTARTDTQYF.

The chain carries TRBV5-1 and TRBJ1-6; TCRdb indicates TRBD1, and absent DNA this call remains unverified. The germline V gene encodes CDR1 SGHRS and CDR2 YFSETQ. CDR3 length: 14 residues. The CDR3 region is CASSTGTVSSPLHF.

The gene calls are TRBV7-9 and TRBJ2-7; TCRdb selects TRBD1, and the lack of DNA leaves this call unchecked. The CDR3 sequence is 12 residues long. Germline loops: CDR1 SEHNR, CDR2 FQNEAQ (reference sequence). CDR3 sequence: CALGDRSYEQYF.

The V call is TRBV7-9, the J call TRBJ2-5. The CDR3 totals 12 residues. Germline V gene data show CDR1 as SEHNR and CDR2 as FQNEAQ (reference sequence). The CDR3 spells CASSLEVETQYF.

CDR3 in amino acids: CASSFETGSEKLFF. The chain joins TRBV5-1 to TRBJ1-4; TCRdb proposes TRBD1, but this gene call is untestable without DNA. The CDR3 spans 14 residues. Germline loops: CDR1 SGHRS, CDR2 YFSETQ.

The chain joins TRBV20-1 to TRBJ2-3; TCRdb indicates TRBD2, and absent DNA this call remains unverified. This CDR3 is 17 amino acids long. Looked up from germline, CDR1 is DFQATT and CDR2 is SNEGSKA (reference sequence). The CDR3 protein is CSASRDFSIRGTDTQYF.